This T cell receptor beta chain was sequenced for a study of cytomegalovirus exposure and HLA in healthy donors. Notes on the study in general: A few chains linked to CMV were shown in vitro to be specific for CMV antigens. A prior analysis recorded that most TCR beta V segments were productive about 87% or about 30% of the time. Available immune exposure information covered CMV serostatus only. Researchers reported in a later analysis that a missense DCLRE1C variant was tied to TCR beta V- and J-gene trimming.

This CDR3 has 12 residues. Germline V gene sequence: CDR1 SNHLY, CDR2 FYNNEI. The germline V and J ends were trimmed by 2 bases and 3 bases, with 4 bases remaining between them. Use of 60 Vbeta and 13 Jbeta primers characterized the PCR. This table comes from immunoSEQ multiplex PCR, and its TCRdb copy is limited to in-frame clones, with some not included. Of more than 95,000 clones in the sample, about 81% were seen once. On this clone itself: What it binds is unknown.

The sample comprised PBMCs. This clonotype was obtained from a woman aged 45-60 years in good health and CMV-seropositive. This chain links TRBV2 with TRBJ1-2; D gene uncertain. The CDR3 DNA follows: TGTGCCAGCAGTGAAACTGACTATGGCTACACCTTC. Residues: CASSETDYGYTF.